A selection of T cell receptor beta chains follows, all from one sample in a study of Graves' ophthalmopathy and Graves' hyperthyroidism. Via MiXCR, TCRdb re-called the multiplex PCR reads, giving one row per CDR3 protein. The sample records about 380,000 distinct CDR3 sequences, 15% being singletons. Sample: peripheral blood. These TCRs come from a woman aged 18 to 35 with stable Graves' hyperthyroidism. CDR3s include the opening cysteine and the closing phenylalanine or tryptophan. The order of the fields is J gene, V gene, clone size, D gene, CDR3 protein, CDR3 DNA. The D gene is left open where the match is weak. The size entry is marked missing in some rows and otherwise reads once, few, many or a size class.

TRBJ1-6,TRBV19,-,-,CASSPQNSPLHF,TGTGCCAGTAGTCCACAGAATTCACCCCTCCACTTT
TRBJ2-7,TRBV6-2/TRBV6-3,-,-,CASSYTGAALEQYF,TGTGCCAGCAGTTACACGGGGGCGGCTCTCGAGCAGTACTTC
TRBJ1-6,TRBV19,many,-,CASSMSQRMSSYNSPLHF,TGTGCCAGTAGTATGAGTCAGCGAATGAGCTCCTATAATTCACCCCTCCACTTT
TRBJ1-1,TRBV7-2,many,TRBD1,CASSLASPRTGELVAFF,TGTGCCAGCAGCTTAGCCTCTCCCAGGACAGGGGAGCTTGTGGCTTTCTTT
TRBJ1-1,TRBV19,many,-,CASSGALWAMNTEAFF,TGTGCCAGTAGTGGGGCATTATGGGCAATGAACACTGAAGCTTTCTTT
TRBJ1-1,TRBV12-3/TRBV12-4,-,TRBD1,CASSFDRVDGNTEAFF,TGTGCCAGCAGTTTTGACAGGGTGGATGGGAACACTGAAGCTTTCTTT
TRBJ1-2,TRBV5-1,many,TRBD1,CASQSGTGDYGYTF,TGCGCCAGCCAATCCGGGACAGGGGATTATGGCTACACCTTC
TRBJ1-5,TRBV27,many,-,CASSLGYPSNQPQHF,TGTGCCAGCAGTTTAGGGTACCCTAGCAATCAGCCCCAGCATTTT
TRBJ1-6,TRBV5-1,many,TRBD1,CASSWDRGIYNSPLHF,TGCGCCAGCAGCTGGGACAGAGGGATCTATAATTCACCCCTCCACTTT
TRBJ1-2,TRBV24-1,many,TRBD1,CATSDSSTGGWGYGYTF,TGTGCCACCAGTGATTCCTCTACAGGGGGCTGGGGCTATGGCTACACCTTC
TRBJ2-5,TRBV7-2,many,TRBD2,CASSLGAGGLQETQYF,TGTGCCAGCAGCCTAGGAGCGGGGGGTCTCCAGGAGACCCAGTACTTC
TRBJ2-2,TRBV12-3/TRBV12-4,many,TRBD1,CASSGQGAANTGELFF,TGTGCCAGCAGTGGACAGGGGGCTGCGAACACCGGGGAGCTGTTTTTT
TRBJ1-1,TRBV10-1,many,-,CASSEGREVGDTEAFF,TGCGCCAGCAGTGAGGGCAGGGAGGTTGGTGACACTGAAGCTTTCTTT
TRBJ2-4,TRBV7-2,many,TRBD1,CASSRLTGDIQYF,TGTGCCAGCAGCCGGTTGACAGGGGACATTCAGTACTTC
TRBJ1-2,TRBV5-1,many,-,CASSEDANYGYTF,TGCGCCAGCAGCGAAGACGCTAACTATGGCTACACCTTC
TRBJ2-5,TRBV29-1,many,-,CSVGRGRGGETQYF,TGCAGCGTGGGCCGAGGTAGGGGGGGCGAGACCCAGTACTTC
TRBJ1-2,TRBV6-1,many,-,CASSPLWRPMTNYGYTF,TGTGCCAGCAGTCCCCTTTGGCGTCCGATGACGAACTATGGCTACACCTTC
TRBJ2-4,TRBV7-9,-,-,CASSLTGLAKNIQYF,TGTGCCAGCAGCTTAACGGGACTAGCCAAAAACATTCAGTACTTC
TRBJ2-7,TRBV7-8,many,-,CASSLSLTYEQYF,TGTGCCAGCAGCCTCAGTCTGACCTACGAGCAGTACTTC
TRBJ2-5,TRBV9,few,TRBD2,CASSVFGAGGQETQYF,TGTGCCAGCAGCGTGTTTGGAGCGGGGGGGCAAGAGACCCAGTACTTC
TRBJ2-7,TRBV2,many,-,CASSDTGNLYEQYF,TGTGCCAGCAGTGACACAGGGAATCTCTACGAGCAGTACTTC
TRBJ1-2,TRBV2,many,-,CASSQGRLAIYGYTF,TGTGCCAGCAGCCAGGGACGGCTAGCAATCTATGGCTACACCTTC
TRBJ2-7,TRBV12-3/TRBV12-4,many,-,CASGSLSYEQYF,TGTGCCAGCGGGTCGCTCTCCTACGAGCAGTACTTC
TRBJ1-1,TRBV28,few,-,CASSRVRRVEAFF,TGTGCCAGCAGTAGGGTAAGACGGGTTGAAGCTTTCTTT
TRBJ2-4,TRBV20-1,many,-,CSAIGQQLAKNIQYF,TGCAGTGCTATCGGTCAGCAACTAGCCAAAAACATTCAGTACTTC
TRBJ2-7,TRBV20-1,many,-,CSASEQYF,TGCAGTGCTAGCGAGCAGTACTTC
TRBJ2-5,TRBV6-1,many,-,CASSAGPAQETQYF,TGTGCCAGCAGTGCGGGGCCGGCCCAAGAGACCCAGTACTTC
TRBJ1-2,TRBV20-1,many,TRBD1,CSAVDRSYGYTF,TGCAGTGCTGTGGACAGGAGTTATGGCTACACCTTC
TRBJ1-2,TRBV7-2,few,-,CASSVTGTSNYGYTF,TGTGCCAGCAGCGTCACCGGGACAAGTAACTATGGCTACACCTTC
TRBJ2-7,TRBV12-3/TRBV12-4,many,-,CASSRHRITYEQYF,TGTGCCAGCAGTAGGCACAGGATCACCTACGAGCAGTACTTC
TRBJ1-1,TRBV6-2/TRBV6-3,many,TRBD1,CASTPGGRNTEAFF,TGTGCCAGCACCCCAGGGGGCCGGAACACTGAAGCTTTCTTT
TRBJ1-1,TRBV12-3/TRBV12-4,many,TRBD1,CASALRGTNTEAFF,TGTGCCAGCGCCCTCAGGGGGACAAACACTGAAGCTTTCTTT
TRBJ1-1,TRBV19,-,-,CASRQVPNTEAFF,TGTGCCAGCAGACAGGTCCCGAACACTGAAGCTTTCTTT
TRBJ1-1,TRBV7-9,-,-,CASSLDQGTAEAFF,TGTGCCAGCAGCTTAGACCAGGGGACGGCTGAAGCTTTCTTT
TRBJ1-6,TRBV6-1,many,-,CASTWGTNSPLHF,TGTGCCAGCACCTGGGGGACTAATTCACCCCTCCACTTT
TRBJ1-2,TRBV5-1,few,TRBD1,CASSPRQGSVNYGYTF,TGCGCCAGCAGCCCTCGACAGGGATCAGTTAACTATGGCTACACCTTC
TRBJ2-2,TRBV12-3/TRBV12-4,-,TRBD2,CASSLLAGKGTGELFF,TGTGCCAGCAGTTTACTAGCGGGGAAGGGTACCGGGGAGCTGTTTTTT
TRBJ2-5,TRBV12-3/TRBV12-4,-,-,CASRGEPGPAGETQYF,TGTGCCAGCAGGGGAGAACCCGGGCCTGCGGGAGAGACCCAGTACTTC
TRBJ1-2,TRBV5-1,-,-,CASTPWDTNYGYTF,TGCGCCAGCACGCCCTGGGACACCAACTATGGCTACACCTTC
TRBJ2-5,TRBV6-5,many,-,CASSYSSGLTETQYF,TGTGCCAGCAGTTATTCATCGGGGCTAACAGAGACCCAGTACTTC
TRBJ1-4,TRBV6-1,-,TRBD1,CASTGTGDVANEKLFF,TGTGCCAGCACCGGGACAGGGGATGTAGCTAATGAAAAACTGTTTTTT
TRBJ1-2,TRBV5-1,few,-,CASSLVRGPHNYGHTF,TGCGCCAGCAGCTTGGTTAGGGGCCCACATAACTATGGCCACACCTTC
TRBJ1-1,TRBV4-1,few,-,CASSLREGSRLNTEAFF,TGCGCCAGCAGTCTGCGAGAGGGATCCCGGCTGAACACTGAAGCTTTCTTT
TRBJ2-2,TRBV7-6,many,-,CASSLGSGRTNTGELFF,TGTGCCAGCAGCTTGGGCTCCGGCAGGACGAACACCGGGGAGCTGTTTTTT
TRBJ2-6,TRBV29-1,many,-,CSVERRGIGANVLTF,TGCAGCGTTGAGCGTCGGGGGATCGGGGCCAACGTCCTGACTTTC
TRBJ1-5,TRBV19,many,TRBD1,CASSFGTGTNQPQHF,TGTGCCAGTAGTTTCGGGACAGGGACCAATCAGCCCCAGCATTTT